This T cell receptor beta chain was documented in a study of response to subunit inactivated influenza vaccine. Findings and caveats of the study: The authors offered the suggestion that each seasonal influenza vaccination recruits few new T cells.

TCRdb reprocessed the RT-PCR reads via MiXCR and lists one record per CDR3 protein. The sample has about 520,000 distinct CDR3 sequences, approximately 7.3% seen once; the top ten hold around 13%. A remark on this clonotype: Its antigen remains unknown.

The V and J ends lost 0 bases and 10 bases respectively, with 10 bases between them. The CDR3 loop spans 13 amino acids. Germline lookup yields CDR1 LGHNA and CDR2 YSLEER. The receptor comes from a man between 50 and 75 years old who received an inactivated influenza vaccine. Sequencing used PBMCs from blood, obtained roughly 24 months after vaccination. The rearrangement uses TRBV4-3 and TRBJ2-1; D is undetermined. The CDR3 sequence: CASSQEGSHEQFF. The DNA of the CDR3 is TGCGCCAGCAGCCAAGAAGGTAGTCACGAGCAGTTCTTC.